The clone carrying this T cell receptor beta chain was detected many times. This entry is derived from a study of T cells in Graves' hyperthyroidism and ophthalmopathy. The source material, RNA transcripts, was used to amplify TCR beta CDR3 regions. RT-PCR in the first round (using the HTBI primer set) targeted the TCR CDR3. From the multiplex PCR reads, TCRdb called clonotypes with MiXCR, one entry per CDR3 protein. The sample shows about 360,000 distinct CDR3 sequences, roughly 14% of them seen only once. Trimming cost V 6 bases and J 6 bases; bases outside gene matches: 4. The CDR3 consists of 12 residues. Germline V gives CDR1 SNHLY, CDR2 FYNNEI.

The specimen was blood. The sequence was obtained from a man aged 25 to 40 with Graves' hyperthyroidism that later progressed to Graves' ophthalmopathy. This sequence joins TRBV2 and TRBJ1-2; TRBD1 matches 7 bases. CDR3 DNA sequence: TGTGCCAGCAGCGCCACAGGGGATGGCTACACCTTC. Translation gives CASSATGDGYTF.